This TCR beta chain is drawn from a study of shared clonotypes between healthy human individuals. Turning to the study itself: Donor composition was a couple of women and a few men, aged 18 to 49.

Measured with immunoSEQ multiplex PCR; TCRdb has only the in-frame clones, and not every one. Found here are roughly 2.5 million clones, over 85% of them singletons; the top ten hold about 0.13%. This clone has only one observation. Its target is not known. Germline V gene sequence: CDR1 KGHSH, CDR2 LQKENI. This CDR3 has 12 residues. V was shortened by 3 bases and J by 10 bases, with 12 bases between the two germline ends. General observations from the study: When compared with the clonotypes that were shared by all four sorted-subset donors, the non-shared clonotypes turned out to have lower generation probabilities. In having few donors, the study represented limited genetic and exposure-history diversity.

The chain is built from TRBV18 and TRBJ1-1, with D unclear. The source of this sequence is a man younger than 35 in good health. The sample was naive CD4+ T cells sorted from blood. The subset is: CD45RA+ positively selected. The chain's CDR3 is CASSPIPLGAFF. The CDR3 DNA sequence: TGTGCCAGCTCACCCATCCCCCTGGGAGCTTTCTTT.